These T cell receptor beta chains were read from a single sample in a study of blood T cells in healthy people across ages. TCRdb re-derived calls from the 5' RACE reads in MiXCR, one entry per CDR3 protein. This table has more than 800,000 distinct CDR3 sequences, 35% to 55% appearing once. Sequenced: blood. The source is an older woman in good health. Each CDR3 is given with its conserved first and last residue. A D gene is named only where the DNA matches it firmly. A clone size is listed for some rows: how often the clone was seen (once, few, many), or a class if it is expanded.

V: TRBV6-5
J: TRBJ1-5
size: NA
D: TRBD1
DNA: TGTGCCAGCAGAAACAGGGGGCACAATCAGCCCCAGCATTTT
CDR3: CASRNRGHNQPQHF

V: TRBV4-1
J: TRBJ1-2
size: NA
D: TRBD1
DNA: TGCGCCAGCAGCCACCCGGGACAGGGGGGCTATGGCTACACCTTC
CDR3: CASSHPGQGGYGYTF

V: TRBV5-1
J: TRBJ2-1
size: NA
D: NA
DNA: TGCGCCAGCAGCTTGGCCTGTCAGGCGGGCAATGAGCAGTTCTTC
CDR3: CASSLACQAGNEQFF

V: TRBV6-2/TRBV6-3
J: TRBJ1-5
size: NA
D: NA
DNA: TGTGCCAGCAGAGCCCTCTCGGGTGGGGACAATCAGCCCCAGCATTTT
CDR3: CASRALSGGDNQPQHF

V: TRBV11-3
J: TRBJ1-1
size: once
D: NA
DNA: TGTGCCAGCAGCTTACTTGACGGGGGGGACACTGAAGCTTTCTTT
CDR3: CASSLLDGGDTEAFF

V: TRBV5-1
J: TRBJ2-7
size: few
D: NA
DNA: TGCGCCAGCAGCTTGGATTGGGGGGCTCTCCCCTACGAGCAGTACTTC
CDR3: CASSLDWGALPYEQYF

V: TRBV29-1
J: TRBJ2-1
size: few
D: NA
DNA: TGCAGCGGAGGTGAGGGGGTTCAGCGGCGGACTACCTACAATGAGCAGTTCTTC
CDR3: CSGGEGVQRRTTYNEQFF

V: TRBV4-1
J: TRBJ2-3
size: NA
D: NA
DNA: TGCGCCAGCAGCCAAGATCAGGCAGGGCATTTCACAGATACGCAGTATTTT
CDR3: CASSQDQAGHFTDTQYF

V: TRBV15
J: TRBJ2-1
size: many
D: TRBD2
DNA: TGTGCCACCAGCAGACTCCTAGCGGCTGAGCAGTTCTTC
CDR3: CATSRLLAAEQFF

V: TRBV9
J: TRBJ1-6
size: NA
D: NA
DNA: TGTGCCAGCAGTATTAAGGGGGTGGATTCACCCCTCCACTTT
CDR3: CASSIKGVDSPLHF

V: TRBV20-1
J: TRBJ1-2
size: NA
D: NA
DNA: TGCAGTGCTAGAGACGACAGGCTGGAGGGCTACACCTTC
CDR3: CSARDDRLEGYTF

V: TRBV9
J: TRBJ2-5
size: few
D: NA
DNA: TGTGCCAGCAGCGTAGCAGAGGGGGAGACCCAGTACTTC
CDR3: CASSVAEGETQYF

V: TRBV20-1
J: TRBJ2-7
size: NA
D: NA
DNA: TGCAGTGCTAGAGCGGCCGAGCGAGCATTCTACGAGCAGTACTTC
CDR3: CSARAAERAFYEQYF

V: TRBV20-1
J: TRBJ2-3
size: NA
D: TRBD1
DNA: TGCAGTGCACCCGACAGGGCTGCCACAGATACGCAGTATTTT
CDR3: CSAPDRAATDTQYF

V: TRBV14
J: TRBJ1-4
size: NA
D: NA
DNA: TGTGCCAGCAGCCAAGATATGATGCGTCGGGGTACAACTAATGAAAAACTGTTTTTT
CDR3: CASSQDMMRRGTTNEKLFF

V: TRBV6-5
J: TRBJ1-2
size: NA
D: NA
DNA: TGTGCCAGCAGTAACCGGGGAGGGAAAGATGGCTACACCTTC
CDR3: CASSNRGGKDGYTF

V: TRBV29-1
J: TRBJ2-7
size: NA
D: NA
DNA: TGCAGCGTTGTGACAGGAAGACCTTACGAGCAGTACTTC
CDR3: CSVVTGRPYEQYF

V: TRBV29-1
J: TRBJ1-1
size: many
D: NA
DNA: TGCAGCGTTGATGTAACCGGCTCTGAAGCTTTCTTT
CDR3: CSVDVTGSEAFF

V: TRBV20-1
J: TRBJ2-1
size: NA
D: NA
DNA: TGCAGTGCTAGAGGGGGGAGACCAAACTACAATGAGCAGTTCTTC
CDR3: CSARGGRPNYNEQFF

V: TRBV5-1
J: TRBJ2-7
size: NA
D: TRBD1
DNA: TGCGCCAGCAGCTTAGGTAGTAGGGGACAGGACTACGAGCAGTACTTC
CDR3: CASSLGSRGQDYEQYF

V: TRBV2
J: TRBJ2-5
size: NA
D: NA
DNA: TGTGCCAGCAAAAACAGGGCCGGGGAGACCCAGTACTTC
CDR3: CASKNRAGETQYF

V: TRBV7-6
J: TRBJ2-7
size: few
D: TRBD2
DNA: TGTGCCAGCAGCCCAAGCGCCGGGACTAGTCTTTGGTCCTACGAGCAGTACTTC
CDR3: CASSPSAGTSLWSYEQYF

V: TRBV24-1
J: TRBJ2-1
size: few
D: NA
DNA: TGTGCCACCAGTGAAGGGGGAGAAGGCGGCGGGCAGTTCTTC
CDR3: CATSEGGEGGGQFF

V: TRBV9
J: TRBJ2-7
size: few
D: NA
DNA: TGTGCCAGCAGCGTTCTGGGGTATGAGCAGTACTTC
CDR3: CASSVLGYEQYF

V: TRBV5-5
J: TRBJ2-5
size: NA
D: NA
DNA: TGTGCCAGCAGCTTGAACATCGGGGGAGAGACCCAGTACTTC
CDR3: CASSLNIGGETQYF

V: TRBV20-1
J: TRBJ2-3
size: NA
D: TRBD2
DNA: TGCAGTGCTATAAGAGCGGGAGGCGGTTTTGGGACAGATACGCAGTATTTT
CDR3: CSAIRAGGGFGTDTQYF

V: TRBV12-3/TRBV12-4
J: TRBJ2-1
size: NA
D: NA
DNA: TGTGCCAGCAAGGACTCCCGTAAGCAGTTCTTC
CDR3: CASKDSRKQFF

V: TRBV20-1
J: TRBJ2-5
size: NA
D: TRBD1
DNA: TGCAGTGCCCCCTCTGAAAGACAGGGGTTAGGGGAGACCCAGTACTTC
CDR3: CSAPSERQGLGETQYF

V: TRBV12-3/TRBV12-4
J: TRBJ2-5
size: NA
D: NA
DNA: TGTGCCAGCCAGCCCCCGGGGGTATATGAGCAGTACTTC
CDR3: CASQPPGVYEQYF

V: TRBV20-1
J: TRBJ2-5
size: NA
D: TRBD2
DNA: TGCAGTGCGAGAATTCCGGGACTAGCGGGCCCACAAGAGACCCAGTACTTC
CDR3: CSARIPGLAGPQETQYF

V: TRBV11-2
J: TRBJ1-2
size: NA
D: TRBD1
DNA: TGTGCCAGCAGCTTAGGGACAGGGGGATCTGGCTACACCTTC
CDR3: CASSLGTGGSGYTF

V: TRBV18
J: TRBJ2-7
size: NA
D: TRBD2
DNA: TGTGCCAGCTCCTTAGGGGGAGGAGCGGGAGCTGGCTACGAGCAGTACTTC
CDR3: CASSLGGGAGAGYEQYF

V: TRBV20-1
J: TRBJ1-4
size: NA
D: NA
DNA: TGCAGCGCTATCAGGGAAAAACTGTTTTTT
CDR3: CSAIREKLFF

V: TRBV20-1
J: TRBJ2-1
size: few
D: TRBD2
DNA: TGCAGTGCTAGAGTGGGAGCGGGAGGCTTCTACAATGAGCAGTTCTTC
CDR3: CSARVGAGGFYNEQFF

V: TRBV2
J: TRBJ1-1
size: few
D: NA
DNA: TGTGCCAGCAGTGATTCCGGGGTTGGTTGGAAAACTGAAGCTTTCTTT
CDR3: CASSDSGVGWKTEAFF

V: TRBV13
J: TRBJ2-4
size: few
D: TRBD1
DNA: TGTGCCAGCAGCTTAGGCTTGGGACAGGGGGGCAGACTAGCCAAAAACATTCAGTACTTC
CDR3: CASSLGLGQGGRLAKNIQYF

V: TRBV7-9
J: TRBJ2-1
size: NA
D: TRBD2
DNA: TGTGCCAGCAGCTTGTTCGGGACTAGAGGCAATGAGCAGTTCTTC
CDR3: CASSLFGTRGNEQFF

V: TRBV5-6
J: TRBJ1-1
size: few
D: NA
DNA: TGTGCCAGCAGCTTGGGAGGACCGAAAGCTTTCTTT
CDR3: CASSLGGPKAFF

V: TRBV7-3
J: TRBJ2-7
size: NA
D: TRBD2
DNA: TGTGCCAGCAGCTTAAGGGCTAGCGGAGCCTACGAGCAGTACTTC
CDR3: CASSLRASGAYEQYF

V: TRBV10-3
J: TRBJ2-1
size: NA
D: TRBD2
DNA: TGTGCCATCAGACTTCCGGGACTAGCGGGCCCCAATGAGCAGTTCTTC
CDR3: CAIRLPGLAGPNEQFF

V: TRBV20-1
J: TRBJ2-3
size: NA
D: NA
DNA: TGCAGTGCTAGAGAGCGCCTTTCAGGGGCAGGTACAGATACGCAGTATTTT
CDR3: CSARERLSGAGTDTQYF

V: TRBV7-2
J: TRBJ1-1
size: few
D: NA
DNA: TGTGCCAGCAGCTTAGCGCGGGGTATGAACACTGAAGCTTTCTTT
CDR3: CASSLARGMNTEAFF

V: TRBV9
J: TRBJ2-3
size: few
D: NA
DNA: TGTGCCAGCAGCCGGGGGACCGCCCCTGCCACAGATACGCAGTATTTT
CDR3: CASSRGTAPATDTQYF

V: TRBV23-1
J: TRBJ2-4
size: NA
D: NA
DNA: TGCGCCAGCAGTCAACCACAATGTGGTCCAACCTTAGCCAAAAACATTCAGTACTTC
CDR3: CASSQPQCGPTLAKNIQYF

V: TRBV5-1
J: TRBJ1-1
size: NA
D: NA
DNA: TGCGCCAGCAGCTTGGCCGACCCCACAGAGAACACTGAAGCTTTCTTT
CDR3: CASSLADPTENTEAFF

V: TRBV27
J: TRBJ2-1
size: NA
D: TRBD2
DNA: TGTGCCAGCACCTGGGGTAGCGGGACATTCTCCTACAATGAGCAGTTCTTC
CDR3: CASTWGSGTFSYNEQFF

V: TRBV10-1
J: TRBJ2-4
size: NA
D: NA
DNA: TGCGCCAGCAGTGAGTCCATGGAAGGAGCCAAAAACATTCAGTACTTC
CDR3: CASSESMEGAKNIQYF

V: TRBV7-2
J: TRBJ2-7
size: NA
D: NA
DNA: TGTGCCAGCAGCCGAGCGGTCCTCTACGAGCAGTACTTC
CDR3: CASSRAVLYEQYF

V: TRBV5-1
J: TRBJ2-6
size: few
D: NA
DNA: TGCGCCAGCAGCTTGGGGGGGACACCCACTGGGGCCAACGTCCTGACTTTC
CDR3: CASSLGGTPTGANVLTF

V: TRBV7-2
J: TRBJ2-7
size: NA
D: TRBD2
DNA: TGTGCCAGCAGCCTATCGACTAGCGGGAGTTTGATGCAGTACTTC
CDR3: CASSLSTSGSLMQYF

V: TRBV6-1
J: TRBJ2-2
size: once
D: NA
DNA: TGTGCCAGCAGTCCCCAGACAGGCGGGGGCACCGGGGAGCTGTTTTTT
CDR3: CASSPQTGGGTGELFF